This T cell receptor beta chain was captured in a study of T cell responses to AZD1222 COVID-19 vaccine. Germline V lookup: CDR1 SGHTA, CDR2 FQGTGA. V gave up 5 bases and J gave up 3 bases; unmatched junction bases: 6. This CDR3 has 15 amino acids. To note about this clone: Its antigen is undetermined.

The repertoire was sequenced with immunoSEQ multiplex PCR; TCRdb's copy has only in-frame clones and lacks some. The top ten clones hold roughly 25% of a sample with roughly 100,000 clones, 75% to 90% of them seen once. General study points: Donors were chiefly white British, with a greater number of females, and clonal diversity was perhaps underestimated. Scientists sampled the repertoires only once the peak T cell response had passed.

The source is an adult in good health. The chain recombines TRBV7-3 with TRBJ2-1; 8 bases map to TRBD2. The material was peripheral blood, obtained on day 0 of AZD1222 vaccination. CDR3 bases: TGTGCCAGCAGCCACCACAGCGGGAGCTACAATGAGCAGTTCTTC. It specifies CASSHHSGSYNEQFF.